The clone carrying this T cell receptor (beta chain) was seen once. Its antigen is undetermined. The data were obtained in a study of Tregs in tolerant kidney transplant recipients. Study background: Recipients received nonmyeloablative bone marrow transplants from related graft donors, with transient mixed chimerism.

CDR3 size: 15 residues. Germline V CDR1 and CDR2: SNHLY, FYNNEI. J lost 2 bases, V lost 6 bases, and 7 bases had no gene match. The protocol was immunoSEQ multiplex PCR, while the TCRdb copy is restricted to in-frame clones and leaves out a portion. Here the sample spans around 75,000 clones, around 90% being singletons. Study observations and caveats: Nucleotide sequences could not be compared across some patients' samples due to primer changes.

Unstimulated Tregs (CD4+CD25+CD127-) and CD4+CD25- non-Tregs were sorted from PBMCs. This clonotype was sampled from a human donor who received a combined kidney and bone marrow transplant. This sequence joins TRBV2 and TRBJ1-5; 7 nucleotides agree with TRBD1. This sample comprised CD4+ T cells from blood, obtained before the transplant. Here the CDR3 reads CASRATGIGNQPQHF. In DNA form, the CDR3 reads TGTGCCAGCAGGGCGACAGGGATTGGCAATCAGCCCCAGCATTTT.